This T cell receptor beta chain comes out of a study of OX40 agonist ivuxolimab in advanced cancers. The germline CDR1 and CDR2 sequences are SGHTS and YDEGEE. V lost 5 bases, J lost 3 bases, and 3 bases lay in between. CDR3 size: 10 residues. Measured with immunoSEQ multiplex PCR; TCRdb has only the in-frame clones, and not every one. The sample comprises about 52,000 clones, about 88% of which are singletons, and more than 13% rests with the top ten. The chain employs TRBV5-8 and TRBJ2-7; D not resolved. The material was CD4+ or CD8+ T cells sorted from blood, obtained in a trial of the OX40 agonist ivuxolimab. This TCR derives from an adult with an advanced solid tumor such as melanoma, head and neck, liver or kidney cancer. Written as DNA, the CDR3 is TGTGCCAGCAGATTCTACGAGCAGTACTTC. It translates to CASRFYEQYF. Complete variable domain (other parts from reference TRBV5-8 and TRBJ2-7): EAGVTQSPTHLIKTRGQQATLRCSPISGHTSVYWYQQALGLGLQFLLWYDEGEERNRGNFPPRFSGRQFPNYSSELNVNALELEDSALYLCASRFYEQYFGPGTRLTVT.